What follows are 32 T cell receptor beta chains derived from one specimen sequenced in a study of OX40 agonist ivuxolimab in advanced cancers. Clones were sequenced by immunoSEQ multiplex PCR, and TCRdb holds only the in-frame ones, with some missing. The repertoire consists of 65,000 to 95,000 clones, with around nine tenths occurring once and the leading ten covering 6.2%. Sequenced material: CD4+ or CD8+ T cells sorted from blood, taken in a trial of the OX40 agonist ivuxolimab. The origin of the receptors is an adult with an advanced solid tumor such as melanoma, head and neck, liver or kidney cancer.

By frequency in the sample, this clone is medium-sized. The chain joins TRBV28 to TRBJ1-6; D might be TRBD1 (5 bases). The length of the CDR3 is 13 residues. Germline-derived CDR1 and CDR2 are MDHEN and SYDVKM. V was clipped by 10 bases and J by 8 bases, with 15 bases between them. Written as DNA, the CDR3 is TGTGCCACCGCAGGGCCCCATGATTCACCCCTCCACTTT. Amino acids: CATAGPHDSPLHF.

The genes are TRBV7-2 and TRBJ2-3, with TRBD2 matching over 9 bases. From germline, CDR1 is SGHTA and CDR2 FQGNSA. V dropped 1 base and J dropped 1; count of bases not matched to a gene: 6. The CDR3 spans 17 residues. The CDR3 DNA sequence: TGTGCCAGCAGCTTAGGGCTAGCGGGAATGGGCACAGATACGCAGTATTTT. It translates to CASSLGLAGMGTDTQYF.

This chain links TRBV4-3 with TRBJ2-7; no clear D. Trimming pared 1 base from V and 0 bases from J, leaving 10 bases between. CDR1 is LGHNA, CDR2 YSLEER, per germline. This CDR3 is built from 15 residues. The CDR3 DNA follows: TGCGCCAGCAGCCAAGGGCCTGGAAGCTCCTACGAGCAGTACTTC. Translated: CASSQGPGSSYEQYF.

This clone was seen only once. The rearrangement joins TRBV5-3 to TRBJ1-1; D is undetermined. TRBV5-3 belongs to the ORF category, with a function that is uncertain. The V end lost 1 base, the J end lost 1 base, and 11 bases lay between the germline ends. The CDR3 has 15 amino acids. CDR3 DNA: TGTGCCAGAAGCTTGATAGGGCGAAGGAACACTGAAGCTTTCTTT. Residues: CARSLIGRRNTEAFF.

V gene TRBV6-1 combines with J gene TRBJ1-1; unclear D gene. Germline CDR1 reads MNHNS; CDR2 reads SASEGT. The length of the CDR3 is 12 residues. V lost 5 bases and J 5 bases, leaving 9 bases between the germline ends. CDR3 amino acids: CASSSTGTEAFF. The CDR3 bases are TGTGCCAGCAGTTCGACCGGGACTGAAGCTTTCTTT.

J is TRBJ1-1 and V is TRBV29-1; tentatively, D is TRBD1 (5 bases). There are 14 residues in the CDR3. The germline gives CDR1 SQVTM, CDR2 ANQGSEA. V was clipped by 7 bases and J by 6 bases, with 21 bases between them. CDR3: CSASINGGSAEAFF. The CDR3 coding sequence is TGCAGCGCCTCGATAAATGGGGGGAGTGCTGAAGCTTTCTTT.

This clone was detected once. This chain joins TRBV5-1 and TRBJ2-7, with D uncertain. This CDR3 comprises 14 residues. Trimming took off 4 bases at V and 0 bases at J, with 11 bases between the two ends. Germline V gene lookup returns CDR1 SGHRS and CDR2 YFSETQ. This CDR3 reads CASSPETSSYEQYF. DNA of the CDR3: TGCGCCAGCAGCCCAGAGACGAGCTCCTACGAGCAGTACTTC. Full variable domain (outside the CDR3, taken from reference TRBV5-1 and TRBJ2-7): KAGVTQTPRYLIKTRGQQVTLSCSPISGHRSVSWYQQTPGQGLQFLFEYFSETQRNKGNFPGRFSGRQFSNSRSEMNVSTLELGDSALYLCASSPETSSYEQYFGPGTRLTVT.

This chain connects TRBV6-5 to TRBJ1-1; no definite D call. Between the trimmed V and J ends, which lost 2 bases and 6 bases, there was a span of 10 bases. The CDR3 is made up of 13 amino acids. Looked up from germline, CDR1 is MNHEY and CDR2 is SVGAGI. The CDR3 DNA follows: TGTGCCAGCAGTTACGGGCCAGTCGCTGAAGCTTTCTTT. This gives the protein CASSYGPVAEAFF.

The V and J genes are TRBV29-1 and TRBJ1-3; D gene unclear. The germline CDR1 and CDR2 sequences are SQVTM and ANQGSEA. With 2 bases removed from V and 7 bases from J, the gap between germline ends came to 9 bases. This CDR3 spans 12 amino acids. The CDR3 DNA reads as TGCAGCGTTGAAATAATGGGGAACACCATATATTTT. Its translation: CSVEIMGNTIYF. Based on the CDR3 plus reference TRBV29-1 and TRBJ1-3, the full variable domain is SAVISQKPSRDICQRGTSLTIQCQVDSQVTMMFWYRQQPGQSLTLIATANQGSEATYESGFVIDKFPISRPNLTFSTLTVSNMSPEDSSIYLCSVEIMGNTIYFGEGSWLTVV.

The CDR3 is CASSEGQGRGTIYF. DNA of the CDR3: TGTGCCAGCAGTGAAGGACAGGGCCGGGGCACCATATATTTT. The chain combines TRBV6-1 with TRBJ1-3; 7 bases are shared with TRBD1. Germline V gives CDR1 MNHNS, CDR2 SASEGT. The V segment lost 1 base and the J segment 9 bases; nucleotides outside the gene matches: 6. The length of the CDR3 is 14 residues.

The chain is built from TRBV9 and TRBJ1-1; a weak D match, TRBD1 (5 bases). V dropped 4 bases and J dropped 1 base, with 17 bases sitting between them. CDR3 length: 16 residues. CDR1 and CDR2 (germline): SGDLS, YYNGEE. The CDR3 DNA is TGTGCCAGCAGCCCCCCTGTAGGGACGGCGAACACTGAAGCTTTCTTT. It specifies CASSPPVGTANTEAFF.

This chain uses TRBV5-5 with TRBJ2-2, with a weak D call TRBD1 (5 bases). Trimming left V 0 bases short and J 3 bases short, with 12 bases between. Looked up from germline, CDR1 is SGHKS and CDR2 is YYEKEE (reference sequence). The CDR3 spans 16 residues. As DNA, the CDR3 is TGTGCCAGCAGCTTGGTGCCCAGGGTGGACACCGGGGAGCTGTTTTTT. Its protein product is CASSLVPRVDTGELFF.

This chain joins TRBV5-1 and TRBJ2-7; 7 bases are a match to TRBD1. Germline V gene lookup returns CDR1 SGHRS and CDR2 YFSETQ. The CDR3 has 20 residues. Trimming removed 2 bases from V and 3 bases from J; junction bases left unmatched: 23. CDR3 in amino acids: CASSFSTIAPGTEEVYEQYF. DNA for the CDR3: TGCGCCAGCAGCTTTTCTACAATCGCTCCCGGGACAGAGGAGGTCTACGAGCAGTACTTC.

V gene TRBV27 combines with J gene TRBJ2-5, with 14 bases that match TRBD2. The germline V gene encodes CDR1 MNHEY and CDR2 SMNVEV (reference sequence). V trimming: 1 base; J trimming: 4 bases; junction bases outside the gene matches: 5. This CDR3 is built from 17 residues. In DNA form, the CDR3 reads TGTGCCAGCAGTTTATGGACTAGCGGGGGGTCTAGAGAGACCCAGTACTTC. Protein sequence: CASSLWTSGGSRETQYF.

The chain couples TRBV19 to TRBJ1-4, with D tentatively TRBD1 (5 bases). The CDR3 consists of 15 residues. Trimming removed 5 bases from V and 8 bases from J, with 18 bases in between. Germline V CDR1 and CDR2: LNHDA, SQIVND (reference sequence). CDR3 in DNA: TGTGCCAGTAGTTCCACAGGCGCCCTGGGGGAAAAACTGTTTTTT. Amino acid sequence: CASSSTGALGEKLFF.

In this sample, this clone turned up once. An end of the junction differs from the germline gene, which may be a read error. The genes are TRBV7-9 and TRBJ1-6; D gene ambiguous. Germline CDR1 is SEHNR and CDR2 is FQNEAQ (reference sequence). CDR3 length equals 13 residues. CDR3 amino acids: CASSSSHNSPLHF. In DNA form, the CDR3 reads TGTGCCAGCAGCTCCTCCCATAATTCACCCCTCCACTTT.

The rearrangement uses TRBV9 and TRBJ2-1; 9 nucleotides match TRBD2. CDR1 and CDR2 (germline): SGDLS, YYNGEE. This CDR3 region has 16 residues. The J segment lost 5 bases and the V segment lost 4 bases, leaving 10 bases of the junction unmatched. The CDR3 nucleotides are TGTGCCAGCAGCCCGAGAGGAGCGGGAGGACACAATGAGCAGTTCTTC. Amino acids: CASSPRGAGGHNEQFF.

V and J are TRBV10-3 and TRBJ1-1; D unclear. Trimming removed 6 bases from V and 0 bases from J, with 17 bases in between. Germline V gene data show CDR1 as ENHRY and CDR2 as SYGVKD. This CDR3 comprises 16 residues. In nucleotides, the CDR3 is TGTGCCATCAGCAACAGCGGACGACAACTGAACACTGAAGCTTTCTTT. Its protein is CAISNSGRQLNTEAFF.

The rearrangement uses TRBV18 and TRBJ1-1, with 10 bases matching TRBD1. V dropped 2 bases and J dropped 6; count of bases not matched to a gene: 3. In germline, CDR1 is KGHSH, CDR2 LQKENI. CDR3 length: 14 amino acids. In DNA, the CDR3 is TGTGCCAGCTCACCAGACAGGGGGCCATCTGAAGCTTTCTTT. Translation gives CASSPDRGPSEAFF.

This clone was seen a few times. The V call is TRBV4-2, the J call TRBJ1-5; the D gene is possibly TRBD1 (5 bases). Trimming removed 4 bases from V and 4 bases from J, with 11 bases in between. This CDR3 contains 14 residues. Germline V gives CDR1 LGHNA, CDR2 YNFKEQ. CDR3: CASSLGRTNQPQHF. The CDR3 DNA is TGTGCCAGCAGCCTGGGACGGACAAATCAGCCCCAGCATTTT.

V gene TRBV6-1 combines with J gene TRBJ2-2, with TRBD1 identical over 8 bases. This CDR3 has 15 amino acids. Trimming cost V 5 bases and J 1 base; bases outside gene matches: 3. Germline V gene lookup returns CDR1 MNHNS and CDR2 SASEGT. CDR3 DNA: TGTGCCAGCAGTCGGGACAGGTGGAACACCGGGGAGCTGTTTTTT. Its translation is CASSRDRWNTGELFF.

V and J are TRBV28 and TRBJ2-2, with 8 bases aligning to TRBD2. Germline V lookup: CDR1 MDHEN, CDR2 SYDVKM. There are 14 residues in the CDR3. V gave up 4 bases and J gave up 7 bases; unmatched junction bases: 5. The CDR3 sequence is CASSSPGGSGELFF. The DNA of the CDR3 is TGTGCCAGCAGTTCCCCGGGGGGGAGCGGGGAGCTGTTTTTT.

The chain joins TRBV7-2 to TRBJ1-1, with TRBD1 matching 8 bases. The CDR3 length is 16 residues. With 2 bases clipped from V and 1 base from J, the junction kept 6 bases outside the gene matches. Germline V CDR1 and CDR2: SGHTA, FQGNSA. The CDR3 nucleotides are TGTGCCAGCAGCTTAATGGCAGGGGGCTCGAACACTGAAGCTTTCTTT. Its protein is CASSLMAGGSNTEAFF.

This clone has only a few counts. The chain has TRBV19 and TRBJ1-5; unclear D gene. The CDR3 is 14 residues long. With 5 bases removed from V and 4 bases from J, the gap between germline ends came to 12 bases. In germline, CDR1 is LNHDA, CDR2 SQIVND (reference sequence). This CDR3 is CASSGAGYNQPQHF. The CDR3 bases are TGTGCCAGTAGTGGTGCAGGTTATAATCAGCCCCAGCATTTT.

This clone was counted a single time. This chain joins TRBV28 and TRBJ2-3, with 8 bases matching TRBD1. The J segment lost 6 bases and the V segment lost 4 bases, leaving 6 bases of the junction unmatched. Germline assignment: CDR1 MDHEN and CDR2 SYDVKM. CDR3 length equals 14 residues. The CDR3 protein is CASSSPGQGDTQYF. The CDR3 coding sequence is TGTGCCAGCAGTTCACCCGGACAGGGCGATACGCAGTATTTT.

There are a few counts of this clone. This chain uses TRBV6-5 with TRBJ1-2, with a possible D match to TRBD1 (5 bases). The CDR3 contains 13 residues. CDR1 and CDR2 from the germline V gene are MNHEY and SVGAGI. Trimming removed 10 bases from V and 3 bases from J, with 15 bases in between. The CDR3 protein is CATSGDWDYGYTF. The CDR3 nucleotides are TGTGCCACAAGCGGGGACTGGGACTATGGCTACACCTTC.

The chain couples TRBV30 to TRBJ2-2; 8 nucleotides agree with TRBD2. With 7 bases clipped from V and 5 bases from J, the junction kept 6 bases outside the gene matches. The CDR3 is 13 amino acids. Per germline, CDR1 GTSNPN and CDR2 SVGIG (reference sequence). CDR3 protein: CAFISGMTGELFF. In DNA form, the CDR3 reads TGTGCCTTTATTAGCGGGATGACCGGGGAGCTGTTTTTT.

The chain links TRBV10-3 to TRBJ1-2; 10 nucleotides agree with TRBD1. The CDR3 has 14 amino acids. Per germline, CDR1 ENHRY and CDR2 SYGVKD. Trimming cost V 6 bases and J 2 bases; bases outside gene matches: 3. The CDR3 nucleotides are TGTGCCATCAGGGGGACAGGGGAAAACTATGGCTACACCTTC. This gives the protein CAIRGTGENYGYTF.

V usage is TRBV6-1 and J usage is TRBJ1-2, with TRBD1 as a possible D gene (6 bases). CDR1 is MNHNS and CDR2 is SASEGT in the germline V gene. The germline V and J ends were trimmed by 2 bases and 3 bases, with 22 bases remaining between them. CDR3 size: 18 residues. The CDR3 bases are TGTGCCAGCAGTGAACAAGTCCCCAGGGGAGGGATTGACTATGGCTACACCTTC. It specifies CASSEQVPRGGIDYGYTF.

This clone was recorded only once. As DNA, the CDR3 is TGTGCCAGCAGCTTTTACAGGGGGGACGAGCAGTACTTC. Translating it yields CASSFYRGDEQYF. The rearrangement links TRBV7-2 to TRBJ2-7; TRBD1 matches 8 bases. The CDR3 runs to 13 residues. Germline loops: CDR1 SGHTA, CDR2 FQGNSA. V gave up 3 bases and J gave up 5 bases; unmatched junction bases: 3.

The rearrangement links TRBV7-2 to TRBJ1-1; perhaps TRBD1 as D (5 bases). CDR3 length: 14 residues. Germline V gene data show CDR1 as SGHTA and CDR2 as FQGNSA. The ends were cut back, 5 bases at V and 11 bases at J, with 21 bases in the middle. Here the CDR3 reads CASSPRTTPGQAFF. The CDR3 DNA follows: TGTGCCAGCAGCCCTAGAACCACTCCGGGGCAGGCTTTCTTT.

The CDR3 is CASSVSGGNTIYF. CDR3 nucleotides: TGCGCCAGCAGTGTTTCAGGGGGAAACACCATATATTTT. The rearrangement uses TRBV10-2 and TRBJ1-3; a weak D match, TRBD1 (5 bases). Per germline, CDR1 WSHSY and CDR2 SAAADI. V lost 4 bases, J lost 4 bases, and 8 bases lay in between. The CDR3 is 13 amino acids.